This T cell receptor (beta chain) derives from a study of cytomegalovirus exposure and HLA in healthy donors. Both 60 Vbeta primers and 13 Jbeta primers went into the PCR. Profiling relied on immunoSEQ multiplex PCR, and the TCRdb table lists in-frame clones only, not all of them. The sample lists fewer than 85,000 clones, 74% occurring once. CDR1 and CDR2 (germline): SGHVS, FQNEAQ. The CDR3 covers 15 residues. V was trimmed by 5 bases and J by 0 bases, leaving 10 bases between them. This receptor was taken from a middle-aged man in good health and CMV-seropositive. The sample comprised PBMCs. The J gene is TRBJ1-4, the V gene TRBV7-8; weak D call: TRBD1 (5 bases). Here the CDR3 DNA reads TGTGCCAGCAGCACAGGACGGACAACTAATGAAAAACTGTTTTTT. Translating gives CASSTGRTTNEKLFF.